The 28 T cell receptor beta chains given below trace back to one sample, sequenced in a study of HIV-infected patients and healthy controls. Reverse transcription used approximately 500 ng RNA and constant-region primers for alpha and beta. Separate chain-specific third strand synthesis with multiplexing indices produced the alpha and beta libraries. TCRdb analysed the 5' RACE reads with MiXCR anew, one entry per CDR3 protein. The sample holds 18,000 or so distinct CDR3 sequences, approximately 9.1% seen once. All unsorted peripheral T cells were captured because whole blood was used without fractionation. Sequences were obtained from blood. Receptors were obtained from an adult in good health.

There are many counts of this clonotype. The genes are TRBV7-6 and TRBJ2-2; a weak D match, TRBD2 (6 bases). The V end lost 5 bases, the J end lost 6 bases, and 25 bases lay between the germline ends. Germline V gene lookup returns CDR1 SGHVS and CDR2 FNYEAQ. This CDR3 is built from 18 residues. Written as DNA, the CDR3 is TGTGCCAGCAGCATTAGCCGAACAACTAGCAGAAGGCCCGGGGAGCTGTTTTTT. This encodes CASSISRTTSRRPGELFF. The whole variable domain, filled in from reference TRBV7-6 and TRBJ2-2, reads GAGVSQSPRYKVTKRGQDVALRCDPISGHVSLYWYRQALGQGPEFLTYFNYEAQQDKSGLPNDRFSAERPEGSISTLTIQRTEQRDSAMYRCASSISRTTSRRPGELFFGEGSRLTVL.

This clonotype was seen repeatedly, ten times or more. This chain links TRBV5-1 with TRBJ1-3; D possibly corresponds to TRBD1 (5 bases). V was pared by 2 bases and J by 0 bases, with 15 bases between. The CDR3 sequence is 17 residues long. CDR1 is SGHRS, CDR2 YFSETQ, per germline. CDR3 protein: CASSFADSPYSGNTIYF. As DNA, the CDR3 is TGCGCCAGCAGCTTCGCCGACAGCCCCTACTCTGGAAACACCATATATTTT.

This rearrangement joins TRBV2 to TRBJ1-5, with D possibly being TRBD1 (6 bases). The CDR3 runs to 13 residues. V was clipped by 6 bases and J by 9 bases, with 15 bases between them. CDR1 and CDR2 from the germline V gene are SNHLY and FYNNEI. The CDR3 protein is CASSIDTGWPQHF. CDR3 sequence (DNA): TGTGCCAGCAGCATTGACACAGGGTGGCCCCAGCATTTT.

This clonotype was seen many times. The chain carries TRBV10-1 and TRBJ1-3; weak D call: TRBD1 (5 bases). Trimming removed 10 bases at V and 0 bases at J, with 13 bases between. Germline loops: CDR1 WNHNN, CDR2 SYGVQD (reference sequence). This CDR3 has 14 amino acids. The CDR3 is CATSDTTSGNTIYF. The CDR3 nucleotides are TGCGCCACCTCGGACACTACCTCTGGAAACACCATATATTTT.

At least ten counts were recorded for this clonotype. This chain joins TRBV7-9 and TRBJ2-1; 9 positions match TRBD1. Germline CDR1 reads SEHNR; CDR2 reads FQNEAQ (reference sequence). The CDR3 has 13 residues. The trim removed 6 bases at V and 13 bases at J, leaving 10 bases unmatched. CDR3 protein: CASRDRGDLYQFF. The CDR3 region has the DNA TGTGCCAGCAGGGACAGGGGTGACTTGTATCAGTTCTTC.

This clonotype came up many times. The J gene is TRBJ2-1, the V gene TRBV20-1; no firm D call. CDR1 DFQATT and CDR2 SNEGSKA come from the germline V gene (reference sequence). This CDR3 comprises 15 residues. Trimming stripped 0 bases from V and 4 bases from J, with 13 bases between. The CDR3 here is CSARDTSRAYNEQFF. The CDR3 DNA follows: TGCAGTGCTAGAGATACCTCCCGGGCTTACAATGAGCAGTTCTTC.

This clonotype rates as medium-sized. This chain joins TRBV10-1 and TRBJ2-1; 7 bases map to TRBD2. J was trimmed by 0 bases and V by 1 base; bases with no gene match: 9. CDR3 length: 18 amino acids. From germline, CDR1 is WNHNN and CDR2 SYGVQD (reference sequence). For the CDR3, the DNA is TGCGCCAGCAGTGAGTGGGGGACTAACTTGGGCTCCTACAATGAGCAGTTCTTC. Translating gives CASSEWGTNLGSYNEQFF.

This clonotype was counted many times. The V call is TRBV20-1, the J call TRBJ2-7; D remains unclear. The CDR3 contains 12 residues. Trimming took 3 bases from V and 1 from J, leaving 7 bases between them. Germline CDR1 is DFQATT and CDR2 is SNEGSKA (reference sequence). The CDR3 region has the DNA TGCAGTGCTAGGAGTCTATCCTACGAGCAGTACTTC. This gives the protein CSARSLSYEQYF.

By share, this clonotype counts as medium-sized. The gene calls are TRBV18 and TRBJ2-1, with a tentative D call TRBD1 (5 bases). V lost 2 bases and J lost 7, with 21 bases in between. Per the germline V gene, CDR1 is KGHSH and CDR2 is LQKENI. CDR3 size: 17 residues. DNA of the CDR3: TGTGCCAGCTCACCAGCGGACAAGGATTCTTTTCCAAATGAGCAGTTCTTC. Its translation is CASSPADKDSFPNEQFF.

This sequence joins TRBV7-2 and TRBJ1-1; no clear D. CDR3 length: 16 amino acids. CDR1 and CDR2 (germline): SGHTA, FQGNSA. Trimming removed 3 bases from V and 2 bases from J, with 16 bases in between. This CDR3 is CASSLPQGGLNTEAFF. As DNA, the CDR3 is TGTGCCAGCAGCTTGCCCCAAGGCGGGCTTAACACTGAAGCTTTCTTT.

The chain joins TRBV11-2 to TRBJ2-1; 7 bases align to TRBD1. V lost 5 bases and J lost 5; bases outside the gene matches: 6. The CDR3 covers 14 residues. Per germline, CDR1 SGHAT and CDR2 FQNNGV. The CDR3 nucleotides read TGTGCCAGCAGCCCCCCGGGACAGAACAATGAGCAGTTCTTC. This translates into CASSPPGQNNEQFF.

The table lists this clonotype with many counts. The chain has TRBV29-1 and TRBJ1-1; D ambiguous. Germline CDR1 and CDR2: SQVTM and ANQGSEA. This CDR3 is 10 amino acids long. With 2 bases removed from V and 8 bases from J, the gap between germline ends came to 6 bases. This chain's CDR3 is CSVEFREAFF. In DNA form, the CDR3 reads TGCAGCGTTGAATTCAGGGAAGCTTTCTTT.

The gene calls are TRBV3-1 and TRBJ2-1, with 8 nucleotides matching TRBD2. Germline loops: CDR1 LGHDT, CDR2 YNNKEL (reference sequence). The CDR3 is 14 residues long. The junction had 0 bases not matched to a gene; V was cut back by 3 bases and J by 2 bases. CDR3 bases: TGTGCCAGCAGCCAGGGACTAGCCTACAATGAGCAGTTCTTC. Protein product: CASSQGLAYNEQFF.

This clonotype appeared a few times. The DNA for the CDR3 is TGCAGTGCTAGAGCCAGGGGACAGGGCACTGAAGCTTTCTTT. This gives the protein CSARARGQGTEAFF. This chain links TRBV20-1 with TRBJ1-1; 9 bases are shared with TRBD1. Germline lookup yields CDR1 DFQATT and CDR2 SNEGSKA (reference sequence). The CDR3 is 14 amino acids. The ends lost 1 base at V and 4 bases at J; junction bases unmatched: 4.

This clonotype occurred many times. The chain joins TRBV6-6 to TRBJ2-7; D is uncertain. CDR3 length: 13 amino acids. CDR1 is MNHNY and CDR2 is SVGAGI in the germline V gene (reference sequence). The ends were cut back, 6 bases at V and 3 bases at J, with 12 bases in the middle. The CDR3 coding sequence is TGTGCCAGCAGCTTACAGAGAATCTACGAGCAGTACTTC. Its translation: CASSLQRIYEQYF.

This clonotype was seen repeatedly, ten times or more. CDR3 protein: CAWSYRGYEQYF. The CDR3 region has the DNA TGTGCCTGGAGCTACAGAGGCTACGAGCAGTACTTC. V usage is TRBV30 and J usage is TRBJ2-7, with D uncertain. Trimming left V 3 bases short and J 3 bases short, with 9 bases between. Germline CDR1 is GTSNPN and CDR2 is SVGIG (reference sequence). The CDR3 contains 12 residues.

The rearrangement joins TRBV6-1 to TRBJ2-7; 9 nucleotides line up with TRBD2. CDR3 length: 16 amino acids. The germline V gene encodes CDR1 MNHNS and CDR2 SASEGT. V lost 0 bases and J lost 4; bases outside the gene matches: 7. DNA of the CDR3: TGTGCCAGCAGTGAAGCGCCTAGCGGGATCGGGTACGAGCAGTACTTC. Translation gives CASSEAPSGIGYEQYF.

The table lists this clonotype with many counts. V is TRBV27 and J is TRBJ1-2, with a weak D call TRBD1 (5 bases). There are 17 residues in the CDR3. Trimming cost V 5 bases and J 2 bases, with 21 bases left between them. Germline assignment: CDR1 MNHEY and CDR2 SMNVEV (reference sequence). The CDR3 nucleotides are TGTGCCAGCAGTAAAACCCAGGAGGGACGGAAGAACTATGGCTACACCTTC. Protein: CASSKTQEGRKNYGYTF.

This clonotype rates as medium-sized (0.01 to 0.1%). The chain carries TRBV7-2 and TRBJ2-7; either TRBD1 or TRBD2 may fit D (6 bases each). V was clipped by 3 bases and J by 4 bases, with 13 bases between them. CDR3 length: 14 residues. Germline CDR1 SGHTA, CDR2 FQGNSA. The CDR3 spells CASSLRGAGYEQYF. The CDR3 nucleotides are TGTGCCAGCAGCTTGAGGGGGGCGGGGTACGAGCAGTACTTC.

V usage is TRBV2 and J usage is TRBJ2-4; TRBD2 might be the D (6 bases). Looked up from germline, CDR1 is SNHLY and CDR2 is FYNNEI. The CDR3 covers 15 residues. Deletions cut 6 bases from V and 3 bases from J, with 15 bases between. The CDR3: CASRRRAVDKNIQYF. For the CDR3, the DNA is TGTGCCAGCAGGCGGAGGGCCGTGGACAAAAACATTCAGTACTTC.

The table lists this clonotype with many counts. The chain uses TRBV20-1 and TRBJ2-1; no clear D. The CDR3 runs to 11 residues. Trimming took 3 bases from V and 8 from J, leaving 8 bases between them. From germline, CDR1 is DFQATT and CDR2 SNEGSKA (reference sequence). The CDR3 coding sequence is TGCAGTGCTAGGATCGTGGATGAGCAGTTCTTC. Protein sequence: CSARIVDEQFF.

The chain carries TRBV5-4 and TRBJ2-5; 8 nucleotides match TRBD1. Germline V gene lookup returns CDR1 SGHNT and CDR2 YYREEE (reference sequence). Trimming cost V 3 bases and J 1 base; bases outside gene matches: 5. The CDR3 totals 15 residues. In nucleotides, the CDR3 is TGTGCCAGCAGCTCCGGACAGGGAACCCAAGAGACCCAGTACTTC. Translated, it gives CASSSGQGTQETQYF.

This clonotype was detected ten times or more. The genes are TRBV5-1 and TRBJ2-5, with 10 positions matching TRBD2. The V and J ends lost 1 base and 1 base, in that order; junction bases with no gene match: 4. The germline CDR1 and CDR2 sequences are SGHRS and YFSETQ. CDR3 size: 16 residues. The CDR3 spells CASSLLLAGAQETQYF. CDR3 nucleotide sequence: TGCGCCAGCAGCTTGTTGCTAGCGGGAGCCCAAGAGACCCAGTACTTC.

The V call is TRBV9, the J call TRBJ1-5; D is perhaps TRBD1 (6 bases). Trimming cost V 3 bases and J 7 bases, with 14 bases left between them. Germline CDR1 and CDR2: SGDLS and YYNGEE. The CDR3 sequence is 14 residues long. DNA of the CDR3: TGTGCCAGCAGCGCCCGTTCACAGGGCCAGCCCCAGCATTTT. This codes for CASSARSQGQPQHF.

This clonotype is medium-sized within its sample. The chain combines TRBV28 with TRBJ2-5, with 10 bases that match TRBD2. The CDR3 length is 17 residues. CDR1 and CDR2 (germline): MDHEN, SYDVKM. V dropped 0 bases and J dropped 2; count of bases not matched to a gene: 6. The chain's CDR3 is CASSLWAGTSAQETQYF. Here the CDR3 DNA reads TGTGCCAGCAGTTTATGGGCCGGGACTAGCGCACAAGAGACCCAGTACTTC.

This clonotype was recorded a few times. The chain uses TRBV6-5 and TRBJ2-4, with 7 bases fitting TRBD2. Germline CDR1 MNHEY, CDR2 SVGAGI. The junction had 5 bases not matched to a gene; V was cut back by 2 bases and J by 7 bases. CDR3 size: 14 residues. The CDR3 DNA reads as TGTGCCAGCAGTTACAAAAGGGGAGGGAACATTCAGTACTTC. Translating gives CASSYKRGGNIQYF.

The V gene is TRBV20-1, the J gene TRBJ2-1, with D perhaps matching TRBD1 (5 bases). Germline values: CDR1 DFQATT, CDR2 SNEGSKA (reference sequence). The CDR3 spans 14 residues. The V end was cut by 4 bases, the J end by 10 bases, with 20 bases between. The CDR3 loop is CSATGAWGSEEQFF. The CDR3 DNA is TGCAGTGCTACCGGAGCTTGGGGCTCGGAGGAGCAGTTCTTC.

The chain uses TRBV30 and TRBJ1-5, with TRBD1 as a possible D gene (6 bases). Germline-derived CDR1 and CDR2 are GTSNPN and SVGIG (reference sequence). The CDR3 is 13 amino acids. Deletions cut 2 bases from V and 4 bases from J, with 9 bases between. CDR3 region: CAWSYRENQPQHF. CDR3 nucleotide sequence: TGTGCCTGGAGTTACAGGGAAAATCAGCCCCAGCATTTT. Looking up the rest from reference TRBV30 and TRBJ1-5 gives the full variable domain: SQTIHQWPATLVQPVGSPLSLECTVEGTSNPNLYWYRQAAGRGLQLLFYSVGIGQISSEVPQNLSASRPQDRQFILSSKKLLLSDSGFYLCAWSYRENQPQHFGDGTRLSIL.